The 4 T cell receptor beta chains below were found in one sample sequenced in a study of blood T cell repertoires in COVID-19. Libraries were prepared by immunoSEQ multiplex PCR; TCRdb keeps only in-frame clonotypes and omits some of them. The sample records approximately 65,000 clones, around 79% being singletons. The sequenced material came from peripheral blood. The source of these receptors is a man between 60 and 75 years old with acute or convalescent COVID-19.

The chain uses TRBV9 and TRBJ2-3; D is possibly TRBD1 (6 bases). There are 16 residues in the CDR3. The germline gives CDR1 SGDLS, CDR2 YYNGEE. The V end was cut by 2 bases, the J end by 4 bases, with 17 bases between. CDR3 DNA sequence: TGTGCCAGCAGCGTTAGAGGGGGTAGCCTGCCAGATACGCAGTATTTT. Amino acid sequence: CASSVRGGSLPDTQYF.

This clone has only a few counts. This chain joins TRBV27 and TRBJ2-1, with D perhaps TRBD2 (6 bases). Germline V gene lookup returns CDR1 MNHEY and CDR2 SMNVEV (reference sequence). V was shortened by 6 bases and J by 0 bases, with 15 bases between the two germline ends. This CDR3 contains 16 residues. The CDR3 DNA reads TGTGCCAGCAGAGATAGCGGAATAGACTCCTACAATGAGCAGTTCTTC. Its translation is CASRDSGIDSYNEQFF.

The gene calls are TRBV6-6 and TRBJ2-7, with D possibly being TRBD1 (5 bases). CDR1 is MNHNY, CDR2 SVGAGI, per germline (reference sequence). With 2 bases removed from V and 7 bases from J, the gap between germline ends came to 12 bases. CDR3 length equals 13 residues. The CDR3 is CASSYGPGREQYF. The CDR3 DNA follows: TGTGCCAGCAGTTACGGCCCAGGGCGGGAGCAGTACTTC.

The V and J genes are TRBV6-5 and TRBJ2-5; D gene uncertain. Germline V gives CDR1 MNHEY, CDR2 SVGAGI. This CDR3 has 13 amino acids. The V gene lost 7 bases and the J gene lost 3 bases, with 12 bases spanning the gap. The CDR3 nucleotides read TGTGCCAGCACCGAATGGGCAGAAGAGACCCAGTACTTC. Protein product: CASTEWAEETQYF.